Below are 5 T cell receptor beta chains sequenced from a single sample in a study of cytomegalovirus exposure and HLA in healthy donors. 13 Jbeta primers and 60 Vbeta primers were used for the PCR. Some clones are missing from TCRdb's copy, which holds only in-frame ones; the method was immunoSEQ multiplex PCR. The table shows over 85,000 clones, with less than 85% occurring only once. The sample was PBMCs. Receptors were obtained from a man aged 30-40 years in good health and CMV-seropositive.

V usage is TRBV2 and J usage is TRBJ1-2; the match to TRBD1 covers 9 bases. The CDR3 runs 14 residues. The germline V gene has CDR1 SNHLY and CDR2 FYNNEI. The V gene end was trimmed by 6 bases and the J gene end by 6 bases; junction bases not matched to a gene: 8. CDR3 protein: CASSDRTGAHGYTF. CDR3 sequence (DNA): TGTGCCAGCAGCGACCGGACAGGGGCCCATGGCTACACCTTC.

This clone occurred once. V gene TRBV27 combines with J gene TRBJ2-2, with 8 positions matching TRBD1. CDR3 length: 15 amino acids. V gave up 2 bases and J gave up 2 bases; unmatched junction bases: 1. Germline CDR1 and CDR2: MNHEY and SMNVEV (reference sequence). DNA for the CDR3: TGTGCCAGCAGTTTACAGGGGGCTAACACCGGGGAGCTGTTTTTT. Its protein product is CASSLQGANTGELFF.

The V and J genes are TRBV27 and TRBJ1-5; TRBD1 might be the D (5 bases). The germline gives CDR1 MNHEY, CDR2 SMNVEV (reference sequence). The CDR3 has 15 residues. V shed 2 bases and J shed 5 bases, with 13 bases lying between them. DNA of the CDR3: TGTGCCAGCAGTTTACGCACAGGTCAATATCAGCCCCAGCATTTT. It yields the protein CASSLRTGQYQPQHF.

This chain uses TRBV30 with TRBJ2-7; D may be TRBD2 (6 bases). This CDR3 spans 11 amino acids. Per the germline V gene, CDR1 is GTSNPN and CDR2 is SVGIG (reference sequence). DNA of the CDR3: TGTGCTGGGGGGAGGCAGGGCGAGCAGTACTTC. This encodes CAGGRQGEQYF. The variable domain in full, completed from reference TRBV30 and TRBJ2-7, reads SQTIHQWPATLVQPVGSPLSLECTVEGTSNPNLYWYRQAAGRGLQLLFYSVGIGQISSEVPQNLSASRPQDRQFILSSKKLLLSDSGFYLCAGGRQGEQYFGPGTRLTVT.

This sequence joins TRBV7-9 and TRBJ2-1, with D unclear. Germline assignment: CDR1 SEHNR and CDR2 FQNEAQ (reference sequence). V lost 3 bases to trimming and J lost 0 bases, with 6 bases between them. The CDR3 is 14 residues long. For the CDR3, the DNA is TGTGCCAGCAGCTTGAGGAGCTCCTACAATGAGCAGTTCTTC. Residues: CASSLRSSYNEQFF.